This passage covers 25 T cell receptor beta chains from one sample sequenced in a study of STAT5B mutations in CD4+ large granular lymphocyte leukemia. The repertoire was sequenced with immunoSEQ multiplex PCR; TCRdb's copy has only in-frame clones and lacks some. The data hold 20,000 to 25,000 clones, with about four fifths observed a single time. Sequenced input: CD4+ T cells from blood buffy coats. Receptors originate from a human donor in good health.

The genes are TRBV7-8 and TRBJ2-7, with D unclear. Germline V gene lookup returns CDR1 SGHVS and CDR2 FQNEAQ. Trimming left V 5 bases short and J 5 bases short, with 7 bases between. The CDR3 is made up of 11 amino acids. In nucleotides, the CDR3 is TGTGCCAGCAGCAATCTAGACGAGCAGTACTTC. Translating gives CASSNLDEQYF.

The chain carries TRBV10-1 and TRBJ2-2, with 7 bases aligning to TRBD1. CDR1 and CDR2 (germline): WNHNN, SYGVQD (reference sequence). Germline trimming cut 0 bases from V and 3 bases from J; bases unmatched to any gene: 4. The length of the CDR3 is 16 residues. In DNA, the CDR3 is TGCGCCAGCAGTGAGTCATCACAGGGGTACACCGGGGAGCTGTTTTTT. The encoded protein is CASSESSQGYTGELFF.

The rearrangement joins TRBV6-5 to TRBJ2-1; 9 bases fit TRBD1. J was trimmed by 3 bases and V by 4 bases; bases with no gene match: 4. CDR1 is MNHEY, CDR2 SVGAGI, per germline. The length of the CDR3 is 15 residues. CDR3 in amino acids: CASSFGQGSYNEQFF. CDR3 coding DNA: TGTGCCAGCAGTTTCGGACAGGGGAGCTACAATGAGCAGTTCTTC.

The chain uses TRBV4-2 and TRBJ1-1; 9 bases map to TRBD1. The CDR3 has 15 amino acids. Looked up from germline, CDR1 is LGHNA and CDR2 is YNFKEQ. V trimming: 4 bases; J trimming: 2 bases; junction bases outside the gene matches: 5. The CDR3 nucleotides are TGTGCCAGCAGCCCCCAGGGACAGGGAAACACTGAAGCTTTCTTT. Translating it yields CASSPQGQGNTEAFF.

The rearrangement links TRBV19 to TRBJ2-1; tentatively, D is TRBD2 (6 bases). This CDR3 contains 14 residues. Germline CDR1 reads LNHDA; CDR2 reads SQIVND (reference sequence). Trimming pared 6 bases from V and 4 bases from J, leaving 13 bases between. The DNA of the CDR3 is TGTGCCAGTAGAACGGAGGGCCGTTACAATGAGCAGTTCTTC. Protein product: CASRTEGRYNEQFF. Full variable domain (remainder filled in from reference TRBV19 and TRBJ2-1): DGGITQSPKYLFRKEGQNVTLSCEQNLNHDAMYWYRQDPGQGLRLIYYSQIVNDFQKGDIAEGYSVSREKKESFPLTVTSAQKNPTAFYLCASRTEGRYNEQFFGPGTRLTVL.

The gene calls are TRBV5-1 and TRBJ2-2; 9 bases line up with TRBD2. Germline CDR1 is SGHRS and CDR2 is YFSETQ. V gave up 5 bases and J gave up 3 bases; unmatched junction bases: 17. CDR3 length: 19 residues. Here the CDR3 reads CASRSQGSGSFSDTGELFF. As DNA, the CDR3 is TGCGCCAGCAGGTCTCAGGGTAGCGGGAGCTTCTCCGACACCGGGGAGCTGTTTTTT.

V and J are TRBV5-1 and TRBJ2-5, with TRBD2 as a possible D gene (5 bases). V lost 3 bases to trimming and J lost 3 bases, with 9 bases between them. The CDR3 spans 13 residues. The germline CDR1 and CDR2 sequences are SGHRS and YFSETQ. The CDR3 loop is CASSWVGEETQYF. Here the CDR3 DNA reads TGCGCCAGCAGCTGGGTCGGGGAAGAGACCCAGTACTTC.

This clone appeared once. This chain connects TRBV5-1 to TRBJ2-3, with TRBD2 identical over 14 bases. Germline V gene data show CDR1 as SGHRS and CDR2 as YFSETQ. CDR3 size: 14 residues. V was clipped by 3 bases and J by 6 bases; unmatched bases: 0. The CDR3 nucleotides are TGCGCCAGCAGCTGGACTAGCGGGAGGGATACGCAGTATTTT. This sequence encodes CASSWTSGRDTQYF.

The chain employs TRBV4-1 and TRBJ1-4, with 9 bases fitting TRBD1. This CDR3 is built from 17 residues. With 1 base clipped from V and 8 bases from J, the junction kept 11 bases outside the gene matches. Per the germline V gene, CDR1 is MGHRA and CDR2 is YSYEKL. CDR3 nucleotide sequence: TGCGCCAGCAGCCAAGTGGGAGGGGGACAGGGAAGCGAAAAACTGTTTTTT. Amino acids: CASSQVGGGQGSEKLFF.

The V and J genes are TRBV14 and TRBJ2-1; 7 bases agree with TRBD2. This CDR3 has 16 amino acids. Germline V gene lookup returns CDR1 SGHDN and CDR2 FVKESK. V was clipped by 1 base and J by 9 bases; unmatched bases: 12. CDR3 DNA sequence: TGTGCCAGCAGCCAAGGACTGACTAGCTGGGGTAGTGAGCAGTTCTTC. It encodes CASSQGLTSWGSEQFF.

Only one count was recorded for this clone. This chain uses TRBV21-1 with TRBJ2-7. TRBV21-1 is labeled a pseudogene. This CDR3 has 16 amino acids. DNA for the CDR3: TGTGCCAGCAGCAAAGCTGACCGAATAGTCTCCTACGAGCAGTACTTC. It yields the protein CASSKADRIVSYEQYF.

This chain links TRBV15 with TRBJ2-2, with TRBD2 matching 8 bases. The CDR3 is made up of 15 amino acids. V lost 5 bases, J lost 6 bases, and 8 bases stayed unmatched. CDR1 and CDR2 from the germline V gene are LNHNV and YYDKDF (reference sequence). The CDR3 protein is CATSLQTAGAGELFF. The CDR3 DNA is TGTGCCACCAGCCTACAGACAGCGGGGGCCGGGGAGCTGTTTTTT.

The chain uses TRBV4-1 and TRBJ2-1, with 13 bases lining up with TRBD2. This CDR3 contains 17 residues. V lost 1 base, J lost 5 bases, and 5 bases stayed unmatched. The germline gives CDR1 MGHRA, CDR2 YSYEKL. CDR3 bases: TGCGCCAGCAGCCAAGGCGAGGGACTAGCGGGAAACAATGAGCAGTTCTTC. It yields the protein CASSQGEGLAGNNEQFF.

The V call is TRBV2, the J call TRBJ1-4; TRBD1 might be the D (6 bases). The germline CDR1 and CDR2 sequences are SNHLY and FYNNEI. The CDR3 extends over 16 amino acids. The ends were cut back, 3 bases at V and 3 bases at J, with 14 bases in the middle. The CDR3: CASSDRGLMANEKLFF. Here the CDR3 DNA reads TGTGCCAGCAGTGACAGGGGATTGATGGCTAATGAAAAACTGTTTTTT. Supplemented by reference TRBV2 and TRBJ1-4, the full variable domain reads EPEVTQTPSHQVTQMGQEVILRCVPISNHLYFYWYRQILGQKVEFLVSFYNNEISEKSEIFDDQFSVERPDGSNFTLKIRSTKLEDSAMYFCASSDRGLMANEKLFFGSGTQLSVL.

This CDR3 is CAISVSTSSDEQYF. The DNA for the CDR3 is TGTGCCATCAGTGTTTCAACTAGCTCGGACGAGCAGTACTTC. The gene calls are TRBV10-3 and TRBJ2-7, with D possibly matching TRBD2 (6 bases). With 4 bases removed from V and 5 bases from J, the gap between germline ends came to 15 bases. In germline, CDR1 is ENHRY, CDR2 SYGVKD. CDR3 length equals 14 residues.

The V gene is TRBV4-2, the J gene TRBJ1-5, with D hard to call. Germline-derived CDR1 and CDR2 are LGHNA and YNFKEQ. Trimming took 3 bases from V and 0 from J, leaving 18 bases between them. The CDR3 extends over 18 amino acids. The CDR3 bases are TGTGCCAGCAGCCAGAATCCGGGTAGTTTGATTAGCAATCAGCCCCAGCATTTT. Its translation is CASSQNPGSLISNQPQHF.

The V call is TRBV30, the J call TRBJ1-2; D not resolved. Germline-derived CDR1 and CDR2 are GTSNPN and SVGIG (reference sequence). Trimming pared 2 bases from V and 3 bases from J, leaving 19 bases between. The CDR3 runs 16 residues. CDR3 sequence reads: CAWSRLAGGEDYGYTF. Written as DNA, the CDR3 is TGTGCCTGGAGTCGGCTCGCTGGCGGCGAGGACTATGGCTACACCTTC.

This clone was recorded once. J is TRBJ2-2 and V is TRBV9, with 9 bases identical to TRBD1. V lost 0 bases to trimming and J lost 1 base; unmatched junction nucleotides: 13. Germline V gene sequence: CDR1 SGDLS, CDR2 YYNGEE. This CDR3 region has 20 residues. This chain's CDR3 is CASSVGLIFPGQGNTGELFF. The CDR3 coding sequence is TGTGCCAGCAGCGTAGGGTTAATCTTTCCGGGACAGGGGAACACCGGGGAGCTGTTTTTT.

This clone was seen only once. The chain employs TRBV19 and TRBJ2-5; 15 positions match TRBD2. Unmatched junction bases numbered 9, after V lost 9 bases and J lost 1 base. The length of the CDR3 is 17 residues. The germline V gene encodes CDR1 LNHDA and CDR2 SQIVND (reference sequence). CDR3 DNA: TGTGCCAGCGGGACTAGCGGGAGGCGGTTTGGCCAAGAGACCCAGTACTTC. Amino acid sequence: CASGTSGRRFGQETQYF.

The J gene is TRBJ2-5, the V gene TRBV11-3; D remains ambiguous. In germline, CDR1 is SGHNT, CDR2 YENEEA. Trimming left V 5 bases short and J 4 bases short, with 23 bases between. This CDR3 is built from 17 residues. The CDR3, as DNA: TGTGCCAGCAGCCAAACCCCCCCAACCAGGATTCGAGAGACCCAGTACTTC. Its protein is CASSQTPPTRIRETQYF.

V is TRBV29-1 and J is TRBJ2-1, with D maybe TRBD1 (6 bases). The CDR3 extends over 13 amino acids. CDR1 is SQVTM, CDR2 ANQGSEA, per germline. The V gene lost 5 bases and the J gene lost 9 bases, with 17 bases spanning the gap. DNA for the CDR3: TGCAGCGTTAGAAAGGGGGATCGGGGTGAGCAGTTCTTC. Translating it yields CSVRKGDRGEQFF.

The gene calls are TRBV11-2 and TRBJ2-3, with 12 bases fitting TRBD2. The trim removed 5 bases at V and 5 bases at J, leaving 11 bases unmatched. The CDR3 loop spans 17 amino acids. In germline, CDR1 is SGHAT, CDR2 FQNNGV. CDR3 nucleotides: TGTGCCAGCAGCCAACAACCGGGACTAGCGGGTAAAGATACGCAGTATTTT. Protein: CASSQQPGLAGKDTQYF.

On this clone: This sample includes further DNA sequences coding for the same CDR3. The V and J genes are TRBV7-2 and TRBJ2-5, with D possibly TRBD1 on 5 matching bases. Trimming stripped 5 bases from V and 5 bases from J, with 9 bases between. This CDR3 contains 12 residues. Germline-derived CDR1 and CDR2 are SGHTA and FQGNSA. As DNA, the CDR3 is TGTGCCAGCAGCCCGAACAGGGAGACCCAGTACTTC. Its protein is CASSPNRETQYF.

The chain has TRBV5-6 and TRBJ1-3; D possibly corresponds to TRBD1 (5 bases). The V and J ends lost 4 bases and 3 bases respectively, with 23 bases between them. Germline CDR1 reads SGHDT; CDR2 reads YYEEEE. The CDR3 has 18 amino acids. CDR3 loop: CASSEWTSYRRGGNTIYF. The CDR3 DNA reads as TGTGCCAGCAGCGAATGGACATCATACCGACGCGGTGGAAACACCATATATTTT.

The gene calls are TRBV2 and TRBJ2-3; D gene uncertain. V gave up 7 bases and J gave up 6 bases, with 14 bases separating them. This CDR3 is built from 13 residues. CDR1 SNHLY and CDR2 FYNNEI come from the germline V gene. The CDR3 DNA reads TGTGCCAGCAAGGAGCCGGCCCCTGATACGCAGTATTTT. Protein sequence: CASKEPAPDTQYF.